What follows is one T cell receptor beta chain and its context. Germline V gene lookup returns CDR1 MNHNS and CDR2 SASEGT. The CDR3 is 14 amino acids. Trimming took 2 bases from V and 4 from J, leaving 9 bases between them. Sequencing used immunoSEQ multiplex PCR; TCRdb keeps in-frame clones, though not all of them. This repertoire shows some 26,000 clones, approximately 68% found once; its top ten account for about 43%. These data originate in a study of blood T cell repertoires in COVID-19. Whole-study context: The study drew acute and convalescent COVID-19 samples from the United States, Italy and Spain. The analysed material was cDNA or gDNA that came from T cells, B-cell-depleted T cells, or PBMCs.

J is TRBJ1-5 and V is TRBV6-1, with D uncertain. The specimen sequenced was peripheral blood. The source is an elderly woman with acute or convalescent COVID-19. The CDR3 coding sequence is TGTGCCAGCAGTGAACAGACGGGGAATCAGCCCCAGCATTTT. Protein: CASSEQTGNQPQHF.